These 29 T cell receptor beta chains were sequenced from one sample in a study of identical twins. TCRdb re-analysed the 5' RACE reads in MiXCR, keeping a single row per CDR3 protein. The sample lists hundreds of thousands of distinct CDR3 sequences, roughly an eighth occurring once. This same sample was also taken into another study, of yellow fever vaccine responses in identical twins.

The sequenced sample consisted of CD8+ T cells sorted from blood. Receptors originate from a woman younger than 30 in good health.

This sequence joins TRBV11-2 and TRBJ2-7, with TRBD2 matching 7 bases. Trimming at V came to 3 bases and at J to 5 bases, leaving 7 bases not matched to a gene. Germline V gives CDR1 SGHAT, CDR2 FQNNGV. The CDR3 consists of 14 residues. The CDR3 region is CASSFPGREDEQYV. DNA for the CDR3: TGTGCCAGCAGCTTTCCCGGACGGGAGGACGAGCAGTACGTC.

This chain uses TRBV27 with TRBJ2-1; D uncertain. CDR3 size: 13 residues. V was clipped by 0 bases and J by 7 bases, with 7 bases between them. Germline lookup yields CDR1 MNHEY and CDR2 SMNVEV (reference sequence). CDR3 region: CASSLSIQNEQFF. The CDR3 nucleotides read TGTGCCAGCAGTTTATCTATCCAGAATGAGCAGTTCTTC.

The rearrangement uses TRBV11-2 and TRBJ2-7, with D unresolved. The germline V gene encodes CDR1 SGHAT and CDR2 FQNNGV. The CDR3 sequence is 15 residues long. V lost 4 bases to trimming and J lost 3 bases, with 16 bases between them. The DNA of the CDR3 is TGTGCCAGCAGCTCGACGAACCGCCCACTCTACGAGCAGTACTTC. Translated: CASSSTNRPLYEQYF.

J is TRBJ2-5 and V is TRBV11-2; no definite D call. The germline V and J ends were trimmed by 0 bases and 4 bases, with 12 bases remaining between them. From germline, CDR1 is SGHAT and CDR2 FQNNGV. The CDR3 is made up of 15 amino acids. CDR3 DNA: TGTGCCAGCAGCTTAGATACCCCATTGGGAGAGACCCAGTACTTC. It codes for CASSLDTPLGETQYF.

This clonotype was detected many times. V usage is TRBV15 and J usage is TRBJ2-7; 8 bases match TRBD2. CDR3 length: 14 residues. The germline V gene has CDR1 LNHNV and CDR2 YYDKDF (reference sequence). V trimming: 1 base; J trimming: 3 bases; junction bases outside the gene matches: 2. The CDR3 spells CATSRGTSSYEQYF. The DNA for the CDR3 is TGTGCCACCAGCAGAGGGACTAGCAGCTACGAGCAGTACTTC.

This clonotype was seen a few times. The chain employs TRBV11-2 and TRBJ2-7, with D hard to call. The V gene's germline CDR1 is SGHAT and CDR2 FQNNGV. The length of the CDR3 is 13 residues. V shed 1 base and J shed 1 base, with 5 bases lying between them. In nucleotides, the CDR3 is TGTGCCAGCAGCTTAGCCCCGTCCTACGAGCAGTACGTC. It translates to CASSLAPSYEQYV.

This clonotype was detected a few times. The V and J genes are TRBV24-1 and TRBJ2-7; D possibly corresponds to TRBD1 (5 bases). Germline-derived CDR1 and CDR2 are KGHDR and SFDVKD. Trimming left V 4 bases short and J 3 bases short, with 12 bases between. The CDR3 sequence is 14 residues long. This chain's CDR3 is CATSEHDSFYEQYV. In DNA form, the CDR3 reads TGTGCCACCAGTGAACACGACAGTTTCTACGAGCAGTACGTC.

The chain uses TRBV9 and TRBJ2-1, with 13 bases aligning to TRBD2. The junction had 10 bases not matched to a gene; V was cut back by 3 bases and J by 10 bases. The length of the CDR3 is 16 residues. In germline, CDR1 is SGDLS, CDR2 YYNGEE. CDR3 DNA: TGTGCCAGCAGCGAGCGGACTAGCGGGAGCTCGCAGGAGCAGTTCTTC. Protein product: CASSERTSGSSQEQFF.

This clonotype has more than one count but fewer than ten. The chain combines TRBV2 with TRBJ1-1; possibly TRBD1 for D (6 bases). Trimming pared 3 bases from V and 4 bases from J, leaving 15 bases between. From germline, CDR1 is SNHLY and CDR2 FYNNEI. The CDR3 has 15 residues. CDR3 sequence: CASSDEGGSSTEAFF. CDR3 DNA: TGTGCCAGCAGTGACGAAGGGGGATCAAGCACTGAAGCTTTCTTT. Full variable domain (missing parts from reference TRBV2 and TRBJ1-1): EPEVTQTPSHQVTQMGQEVILRCVPISNHLYFYWYRQILGQKVEFLVSFYNNEISEKSEIFDDQFSVERPDGSNFTLKIRSTKLEDSAMYFCASSDEGGSSTEAFFGQGTRLTVV.

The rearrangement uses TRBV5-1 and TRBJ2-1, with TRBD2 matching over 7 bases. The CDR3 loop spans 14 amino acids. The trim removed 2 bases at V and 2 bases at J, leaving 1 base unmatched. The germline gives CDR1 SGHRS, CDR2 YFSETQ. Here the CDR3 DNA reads TGCGCCAGCAGCTTAGGGAGGGCCTACAATGAGCAGTTCTTC. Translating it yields CASSLGRAYNEQFF.

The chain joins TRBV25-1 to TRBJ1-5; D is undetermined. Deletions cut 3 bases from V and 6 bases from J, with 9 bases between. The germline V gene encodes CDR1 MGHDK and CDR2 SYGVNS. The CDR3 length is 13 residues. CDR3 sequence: CASSDSIGQPQHF. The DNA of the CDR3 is TGTGCCAGCAGTGATTCGATAGGTCAGCCCCAGCATTTT.

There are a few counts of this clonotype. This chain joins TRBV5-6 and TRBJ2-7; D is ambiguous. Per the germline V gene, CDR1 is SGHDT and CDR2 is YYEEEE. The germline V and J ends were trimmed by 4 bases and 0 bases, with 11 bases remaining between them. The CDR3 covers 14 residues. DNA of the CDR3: TGTGCCAGCAGCCAACCGGACCACTCCTACGAGCAGTACTTC. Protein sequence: CASSQPDHSYEQYF.

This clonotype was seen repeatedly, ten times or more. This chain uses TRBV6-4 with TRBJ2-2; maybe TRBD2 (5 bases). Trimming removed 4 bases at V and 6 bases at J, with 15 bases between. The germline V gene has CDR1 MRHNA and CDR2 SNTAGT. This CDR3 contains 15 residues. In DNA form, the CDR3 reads TGTGCCAGCAGTGCCAGGTCTGCGGACTCCGGGGAGCTGTTTTTT. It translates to CASSARSADSGELFF.

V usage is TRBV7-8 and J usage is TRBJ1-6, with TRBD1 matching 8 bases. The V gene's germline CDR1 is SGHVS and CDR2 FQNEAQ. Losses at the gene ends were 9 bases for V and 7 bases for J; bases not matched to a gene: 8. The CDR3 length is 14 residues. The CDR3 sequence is CARTLGQGNSPLHF. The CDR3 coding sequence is TGTGCCAGAACTCTAGGACAGGGAAATTCACCCCTCCACTTT.

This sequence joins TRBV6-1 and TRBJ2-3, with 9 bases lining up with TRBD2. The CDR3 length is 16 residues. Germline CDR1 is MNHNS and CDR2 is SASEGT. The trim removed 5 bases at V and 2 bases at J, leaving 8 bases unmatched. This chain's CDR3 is CASSPLAGEYTDTQYF. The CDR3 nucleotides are TGTGCCAGCAGTCCCTTAGCGGGAGAGTACACAGATACGCAGTATTTT.

The CDR3 sequence: CSAGLADTGELFF. The CDR3 DNA is TGCAGTGCCGGGCTAGCGGACACCGGGGAGCTGTTTTTT. The J gene is TRBJ2-2, the V gene TRBV20-1; 7 bases map to TRBD2. V lost 6 bases, J lost 3 bases, and 4 bases stayed unmatched. The CDR3 has 13 residues. Germline V lookup: CDR1 DFQATT, CDR2 SNEGSKA (reference sequence).

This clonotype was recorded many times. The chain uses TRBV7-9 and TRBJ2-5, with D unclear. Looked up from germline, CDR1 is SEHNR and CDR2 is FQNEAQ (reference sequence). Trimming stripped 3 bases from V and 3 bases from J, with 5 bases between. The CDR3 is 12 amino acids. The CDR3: CASSLVKETQYF. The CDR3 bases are TGTGCCAGCAGCTTGGTGAAAGAGACCCAGTACTTC.

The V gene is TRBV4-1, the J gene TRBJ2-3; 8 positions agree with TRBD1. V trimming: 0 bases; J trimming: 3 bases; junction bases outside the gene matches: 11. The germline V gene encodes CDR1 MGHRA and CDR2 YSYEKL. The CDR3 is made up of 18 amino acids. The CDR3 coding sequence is TGCGCCAGCAGCCAAGAACCCCCCGCGACAGGGGCGACAGATACGCAGTATTTT. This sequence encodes CASSQEPPATGATDTQYF.

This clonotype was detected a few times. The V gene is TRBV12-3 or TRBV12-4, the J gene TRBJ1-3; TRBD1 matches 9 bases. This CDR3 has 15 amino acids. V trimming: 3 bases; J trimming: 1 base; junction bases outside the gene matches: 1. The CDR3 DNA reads TGTGCCAGCAGTTTTGGGACAGGGTCTGGAAACACCATATATTTT. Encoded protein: CASSFGTGSGNTIYF.

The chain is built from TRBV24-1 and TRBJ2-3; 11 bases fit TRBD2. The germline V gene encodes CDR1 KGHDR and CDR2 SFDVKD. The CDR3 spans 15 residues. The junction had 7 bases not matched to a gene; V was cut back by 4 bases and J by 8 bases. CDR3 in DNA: TGTGCCACCAGTGAGGGGACTAGCGGAGGGACTACGCAGTATTTT. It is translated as CATSEGTSGGTTQYF.

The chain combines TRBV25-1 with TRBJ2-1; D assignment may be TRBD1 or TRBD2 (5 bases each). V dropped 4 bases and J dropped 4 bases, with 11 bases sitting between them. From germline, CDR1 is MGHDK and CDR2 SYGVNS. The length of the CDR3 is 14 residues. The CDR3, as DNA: TGTGCCAGCAGTGTGGGACGGGTATACAATGAGCAGTTCTTC. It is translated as CASSVGRVYNEQFF.

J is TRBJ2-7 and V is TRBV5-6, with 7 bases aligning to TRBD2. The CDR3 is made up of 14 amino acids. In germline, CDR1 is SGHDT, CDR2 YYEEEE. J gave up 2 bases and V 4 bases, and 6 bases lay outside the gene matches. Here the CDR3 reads CASSEERGPYEQYF. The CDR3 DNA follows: TGTGCCAGCAGCGAGGAGCGGGGACCCTACGAGCAGTACTTC.

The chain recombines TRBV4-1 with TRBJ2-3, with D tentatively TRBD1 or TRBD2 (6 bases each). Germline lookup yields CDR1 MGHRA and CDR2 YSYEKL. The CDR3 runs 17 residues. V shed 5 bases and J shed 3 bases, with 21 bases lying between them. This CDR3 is CASSIPGRGAATDTQYF. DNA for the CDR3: TGCGCCAGCAGCATCCCGGGTAGGGGGGCCGCGACAGATACGCAGTATTTT.

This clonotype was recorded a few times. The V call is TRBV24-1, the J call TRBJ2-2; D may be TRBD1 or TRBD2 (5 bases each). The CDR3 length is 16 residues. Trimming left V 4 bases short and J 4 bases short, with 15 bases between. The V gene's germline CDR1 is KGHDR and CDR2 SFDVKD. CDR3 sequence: CATSETTGVVTGELFF. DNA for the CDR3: TGTGCCACCAGTGAGACTACAGGAGTTGTCACCGGGGAGCTGTTTTTT.

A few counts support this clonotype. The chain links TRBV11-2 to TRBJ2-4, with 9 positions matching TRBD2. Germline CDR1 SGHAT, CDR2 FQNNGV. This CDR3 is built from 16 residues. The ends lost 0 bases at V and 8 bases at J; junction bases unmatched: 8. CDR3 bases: TGTGCCAGCAGCTTAGATCTAGCGGGGCCAAAAGACATTCAGTACTTC. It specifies CASSLDLAGPKDIQYF.

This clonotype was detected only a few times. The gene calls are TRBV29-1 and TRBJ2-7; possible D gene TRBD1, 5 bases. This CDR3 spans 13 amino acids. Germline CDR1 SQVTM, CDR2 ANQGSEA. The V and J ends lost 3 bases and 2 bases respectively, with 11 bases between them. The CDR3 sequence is CSVDEGATYEQYF. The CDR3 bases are TGCAGCGTTGATGAAGGGGCCACCTACGAGCAGTACTTC.

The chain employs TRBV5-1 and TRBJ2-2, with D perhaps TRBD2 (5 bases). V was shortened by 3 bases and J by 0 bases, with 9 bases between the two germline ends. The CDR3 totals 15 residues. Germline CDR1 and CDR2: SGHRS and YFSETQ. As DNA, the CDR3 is TGCGCCAGCAGCTCATCTAGCACGAACACCGGGGAGCTGTTTTTT. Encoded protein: CASSSSSTNTGELFF.

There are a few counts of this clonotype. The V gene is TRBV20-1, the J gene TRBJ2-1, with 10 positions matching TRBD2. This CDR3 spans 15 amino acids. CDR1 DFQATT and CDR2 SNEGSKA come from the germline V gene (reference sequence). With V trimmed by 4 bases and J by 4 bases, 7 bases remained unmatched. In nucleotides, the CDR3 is TGCAGTGCTATACCGCTAGCGGGAGTATACAATGAGCAGTTCTTC. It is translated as CSAIPLAGVYNEQFF.

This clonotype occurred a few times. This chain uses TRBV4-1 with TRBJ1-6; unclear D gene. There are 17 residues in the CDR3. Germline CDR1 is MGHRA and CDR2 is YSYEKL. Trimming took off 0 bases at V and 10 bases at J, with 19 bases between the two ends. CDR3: CASSQDPPDPLLSPLHF. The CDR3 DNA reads TGCGCCAGCAGCCAAGATCCTCCGGACCCGCTCCTCTCACCCCTCCACTTT.